One sample yielded the 21 T cell receptor beta chains listed below, sequenced in a study of cytotoxic CD8 clonotypes in ibrutinib-treated CLL. Repertoires were generated with immunoSEQ multiplex PCR, while TCRdb's copy carries only in-frame clones and drops some. The table lists some 140,000 clones, about 91% of them singletons. The input for sequencing was PBMCs, taken after 12 months of ibrutinib treatment. The receptors stem from a human donor with chronic lymphocytic leukemia.

This chain connects TRBV13 to TRBJ1-2; D is unclear. Per germline, CDR1 PRHDT and CDR2 FYEKMQ (reference sequence). The CDR3 loop spans 12 amino acids. Trimming took 5 bases from V and 2 from J, leaving 6 bases between them. CDR3 nucleotide sequence: TGTGCCAGCAGCCGGGAGAACTATGGCTACACCTTC. This encodes CASSRENYGYTF.

The V gene is TRBV6-6, the J gene TRBJ2-2; D might be TRBD1 (5 bases). Trimming left V 3 bases short and J 6 bases short, with 11 bases between. CDR3 length: 14 residues. The V gene's germline CDR1 is MNHNY and CDR2 SVGAGI (reference sequence). CDR3 bases: TGTGCCAGCAGTTATTTGTCAGGGTCCGGGGAGCTGTTTTTT. Translating gives CASSYLSGSGELFF.

The DNA for the CDR3 is TGTGCCAGCAGCGTCGGACTCTTCAACACCGGGGAGCTGTTTTTT. Its protein is CASSVGLFNTGELFF. The chain is built from TRBV9 and TRBJ2-2; tentative D call: TRBD2 (5 bases). Trimming pared 2 bases from V and 2 bases from J, leaving 10 bases between. This CDR3 is built from 15 residues. Germline-derived CDR1 and CDR2 are SGDLS and YYNGEE.

V and J are TRBV28 and TRBJ2-3; maybe TRBD1 (6 bases). Germline V CDR1 and CDR2: MDHEN, SYDVKM. CDR3 size: 16 residues. The V end lost 5 bases, the J end lost 2 bases, and 17 bases lay between the germline ends. The CDR3 nucleotides are TGTGCCAGCAGTCTACCGTGGCAGGGGTTCACAGATACGCAGTATTTT. As protein: CASSLPWQGFTDTQYF.

Here the CDR3 DNA reads TGTGCCAGCAGCACCCAGTCCGGGACAGGGCGAAAAGGCTCTGGAAACACCATATATTTT. As protein: CASSTQSGTGRKGSGNTIYF. The genes are TRBV9 and TRBJ1-3; 9 positions agree with TRBD1. This CDR3 has 20 residues. Germline assignment: CDR1 SGDLS and CDR2 YYNGEE. V was clipped by 4 bases and J by 0 bases; unmatched bases: 17.

V and J are TRBV7-8 and TRBJ1-3; D not resolved. Looked up from germline, CDR1 is SGHVS and CDR2 is FQNEAQ. Trimming removed 7 bases at V and 2 bases at J, with 12 bases between. The length of the CDR3 is 14 residues. The CDR3 here is CASKRVSTGNTIYF. The CDR3 nucleotides read TGTGCCAGCAAGAGGGTATCAACTGGAAACACCATATATTTT. The full variable domain, its missing parts supplied by reference TRBV7-8 and TRBJ1-3, is GAGVSQSPRYKVAKRGQDVALRCDPISGHVSLFWYQQALGQGPEFLTYFQNEAQLDKSGLPSDRFFAERPEGSVSTLKIQRTQQEDSAVYLCASKRVSTGNTIYFGEGSWLTVV.

V gene TRBV9 combines with J gene TRBJ2-3; D uncertain. In germline, CDR1 is SGDLS, CDR2 YYNGEE. V gave up 4 bases and J gave up 6 bases, with 15 bases separating them. This CDR3 has 14 residues. The CDR3: CASSPDPVRDTQYF. In DNA, the CDR3 is TGTGCCAGCAGCCCAGATCCCGTTAGGGATACGCAGTATTTT.

The V gene is TRBV5-3, the J gene TRBJ1-1, with D perhaps TRBD1 (5 bases). TRBV5-3 is an ORF, with its function uncertain. V gave up 6 bases and J gave up 10 bases, with 13 bases separating them. This CDR3 region has 11 residues. CDR3 region: CARTGPSGAFF. CDR3 bases: TGTGCCAGAACGGGGCCGAGTGGAGCTTTCTTT.

V usage is TRBV4-1 and J usage is TRBJ1-2, with unresolved D. The V end lost 4 bases, the J end lost 4 bases, and 19 bases lay between the germline ends. CDR1 and CDR2 from the germline V gene are MGHRA and YSYEKL. The CDR3 spans 16 residues. CDR3 region: CASSPPEIQRLYGYTF. Written as DNA, the CDR3 is TGCGCCAGCAGCCCACCTGAGATACAGCGACTCTATGGCTACACCTTC.

A single count supports this clone. The CDR3 region is CASTRQFLSSYNEQFF. DNA for the CDR3: TGTGCCAGCACTCGACAGTTTCTTAGCTCCTACAATGAGCAGTTCTTC. V usage is TRBV27 and J usage is TRBJ2-1; D perhaps matches TRBD1 (5 bases). V gave up 7 bases and J gave up 0 bases, with 16 bases separating them. Germline loops: CDR1 MNHEY, CDR2 SMNVEV (reference sequence). The CDR3 runs to 16 residues.

The chain carries TRBV19 and TRBJ2-5, with a possible D match to TRBD2 (7 bases). The CDR3 has 15 residues. V was shortened by 3 bases and J by 7 bases, with 18 bases between the two germline ends. Per germline, CDR1 LNHDA and CDR2 SQIVND (reference sequence). CDR3 region: CASSMSGAGEGTQYF. Written as DNA, the CDR3 is TGTGCCAGTAGTATGTCGGGGGCTGGGGAGGGGACCCAGTACTTC.

The V gene is TRBV6-4, the J gene TRBJ2-3; D may correspond to TRBD1 or TRBD2 (5 bases each). The CDR3 length is 15 residues. The germline V gene encodes CDR1 MRHNA and CDR2 SNTAGT. V lost 6 bases to trimming and J lost 1 base, with 14 bases between them. CDR3 nucleotides: TGTGCCAGCAGCTGGCAGGGAGAGGGCACAGATACGCAGTATTTT. It yields the protein CASSWQGEGTDTQYF.

The V gene is TRBV6-5, the J gene TRBJ2-3; D uncertain. Germline lookup yields CDR1 MNHEY and CDR2 SVGAGI. V gave up 6 bases and J gave up 6 bases, with 7 bases separating them. CDR3 length: 11 residues. The chain's CDR3 is CASRTSDTQYF. The CDR3 bases are TGTGCCAGCAGAACGTCTGATACGCAGTATTTT.

V and J are TRBV11-3 and TRBJ2-5; 8 nucleotides agree with TRBD1. The V and J ends lost 5 bases and 4 bases, in that order; junction bases with no gene match: 9. There are 15 residues in the CDR3. In germline, CDR1 is SGHNT, CDR2 YENEEA. CDR3 loop: CASSPYQGAGETQYF. The CDR3 region has the DNA TGTGCCAGCAGCCCATACCAGGGGGCCGGAGAGACCCAGTACTTC.

This sequence joins TRBV7-8 and TRBJ1-5; unclear D gene. CDR3 length equals 16 residues. The germline V gene encodes CDR1 SGHVS and CDR2 FQNEAQ. V was shortened by 1 base and J by 6 bases, with 16 bases between the two germline ends. CDR3 residues: CASSLGPVGAGQPQHF. Here the CDR3 DNA reads TGTGCCAGCAGCTTAGGACCCGTAGGAGCGGGTCAGCCCCAGCATTTT.

The chain is built from TRBV29-1 and TRBJ2-3; D is perhaps TRBD1 or TRBD2 (5 bases each). The germline CDR1 and CDR2 sequences are SQVTM and ANQGSEA. The CDR3 consists of 12 residues. With 4 bases removed from V and 14 bases from J, the gap between germline ends came to 19 bases. CDR3 loop: CSVVGSPGTVYF. DNA of the CDR3: TGCAGCGTTGTTGGATCGCCAGGGACGGTGTATTTT.

J is TRBJ2-2 and V is TRBV10-3, with 12 bases matching TRBD2. In germline, CDR1 is ENHRY, CDR2 SYGVKD. Trimming took 3 bases from V and 6 from J; bases not matched to a gene: 2. This CDR3 comprises 15 residues. The CDR3 DNA is TGTGCCATCAGTGACCTAGCGGGAGGGGCCGGGGAGCTGTTTTTT. It yields the protein CAISDLAGGAGELFF.

The chain combines TRBV27 with TRBJ2-3, with 11 bases lining up with TRBD1. Per the germline V gene, CDR1 is MNHEY and CDR2 is SMNVEV (reference sequence). J was trimmed by 6 bases and V by 6 bases; bases with no gene match: 2. The CDR3 is 13 amino acids. This CDR3 reads CASRRDRGDTQYF. The CDR3 bases are TGTGCCAGCAGACGGGACAGGGGGGATACGCAGTATTTT.

This rearrangement joins TRBV6-6 to TRBJ1-1; D is perhaps TRBD1 (5 bases). Germline-derived CDR1 and CDR2 are MNHNY and SVGAGI (reference sequence). The CDR3 runs 13 residues. V lost 8 bases and J 2 bases, leaving 12 bases between the germline ends. CDR3 sequence reads: CASSGQGNTEAFF. In DNA, the CDR3 is TGTGCCAGCTCAGGGCAGGGAAACACTGAAGCTTTCTTT.

The rearrangement links TRBV5-1 to TRBJ1-2; D is possibly TRBD1 (5 bases). There are 14 residues in the CDR3. Trimming shortened V by 3 bases and J by 2 bases, and 11 bases separated the two germline ends. Germline V gene data show CDR1 as SGHRS and CDR2 as YFSETQ. The CDR3 nucleotides are TGCGCCAGCAGCTCGGGGACGGGGAACTATGGCTACACCTTC. As protein: CASSSGTGNYGYTF.

This chain connects TRBV7-9 to TRBJ2-7; unclear D gene. V lost 1 base, J lost 12 bases, and 10 bases lay in between. Germline loops: CDR1 SEHNR, CDR2 FQNEAQ (reference sequence). The length of the CDR3 is 11 residues. CDR3 nucleotide sequence: TGTGCCAGCAGCTTAGATTCTCTCCCGTACTTC. Translated, it gives CASSLDSLPYF.